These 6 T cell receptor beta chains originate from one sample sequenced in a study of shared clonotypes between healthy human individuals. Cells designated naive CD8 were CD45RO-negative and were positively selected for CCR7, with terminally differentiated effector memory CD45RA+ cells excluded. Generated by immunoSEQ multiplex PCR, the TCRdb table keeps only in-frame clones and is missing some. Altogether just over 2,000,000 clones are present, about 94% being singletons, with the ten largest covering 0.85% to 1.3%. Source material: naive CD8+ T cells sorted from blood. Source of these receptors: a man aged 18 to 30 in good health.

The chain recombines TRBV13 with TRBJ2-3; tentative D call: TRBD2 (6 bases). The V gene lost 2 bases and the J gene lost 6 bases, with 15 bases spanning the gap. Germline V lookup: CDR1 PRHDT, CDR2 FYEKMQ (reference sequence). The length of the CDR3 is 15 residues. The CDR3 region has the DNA TGTGCCAGCAGCTTAACGGGAGCGGCCGGGGATACGCAGTATTTT. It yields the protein CASSLTGAAGDTQYF.

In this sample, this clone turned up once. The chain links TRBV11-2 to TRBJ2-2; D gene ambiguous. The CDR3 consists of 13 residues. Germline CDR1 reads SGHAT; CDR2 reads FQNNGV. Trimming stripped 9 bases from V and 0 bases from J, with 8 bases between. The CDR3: CASKRANTGELFF. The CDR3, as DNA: TGTGCCAGTAAAAGGGCGAACACCGGGGAGCTGTTTTTT.

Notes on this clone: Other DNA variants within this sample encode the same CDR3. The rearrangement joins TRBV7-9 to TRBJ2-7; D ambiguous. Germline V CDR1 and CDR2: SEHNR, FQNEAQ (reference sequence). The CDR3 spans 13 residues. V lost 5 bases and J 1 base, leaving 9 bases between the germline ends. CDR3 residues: CASSLEVSYEQYF. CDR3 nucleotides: TGTGCCAGCAGCCTAGAGGTGTCCTACGAGCAGTACTTC.

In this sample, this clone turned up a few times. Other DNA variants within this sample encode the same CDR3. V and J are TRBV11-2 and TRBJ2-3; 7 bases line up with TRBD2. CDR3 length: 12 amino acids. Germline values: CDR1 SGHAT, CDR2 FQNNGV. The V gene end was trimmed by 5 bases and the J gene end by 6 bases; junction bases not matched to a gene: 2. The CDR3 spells CASSPRGDTQYF. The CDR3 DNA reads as TGTGCCAGCAGCCCGCGGGGGGATACGCAGTATTTT.

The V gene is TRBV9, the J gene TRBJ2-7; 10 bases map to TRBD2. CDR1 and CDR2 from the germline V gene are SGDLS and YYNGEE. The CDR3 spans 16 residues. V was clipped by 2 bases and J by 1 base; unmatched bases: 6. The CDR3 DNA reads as TGTGCCAGCAGCGTCACGAGCGGGGGGGATTCCTACGAGCAGTACTTC. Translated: CASSVTSGGDSYEQYF.

CDR3 loop: CASMGLAGVAVGEQYF. The CDR3 DNA is TGTGCCAGCATGGGACTAGCGGGAGTTGCAGTCGGCGAGCAGTACTTC. This rearrangement joins TRBV27 to TRBJ2-7; 14 bases fit TRBD2. V shed 7 bases and J 6 bases; nucleotides not matched to a gene: 11. Germline lookup yields CDR1 MNHEY and CDR2 SMNVEV (reference sequence). This CDR3 is 16 amino acids long.